These 20 T cell receptor beta chains were all obtained from the same sample, sequenced in a study of CD8+CD57+ T cells in acquired aplastic anemia. Patients chosen for sequencing had CD8+CD57+ cells that had expanded, as shown by flow cytometry. The use of genomic DNA as template underpinned the TCR beta VDJ and CDR3 profiling. From the reads, TCRdb called clonotypes with MiXCR, one entry per CDR3 protein. This sample carries a few hundred thousand distinct CDR3 sequences, around 50% of them seen once, and the ten largest clones take nearly 20%. Source material: sorted CD4+, CD8+, or CD8+CD57+ T cells (not recorded which) from PBMCs. The receptors were sampled from a human donor with aplastic anemia.

With respect to this clonotype: Because it lacks the conserved phenylalanine or tryptophan at the end, this CDR3 is likely a read error. The limits of the CDR3 on the DNA are not certain, so only TCRdb's listed CDR3 is given. The chain links TRBV12-3 or TRBV12-4 to TRBJ2-5; the table names TRBD2, a call not compared with the DNA. Both ends counted, the CDR3 spans 11 residues. The CDR3 spells CASSLAGSLNT.

This clonotype was counted only a few times. The CDR3 reads CASSLTGANTGELFF. The DNA for the CDR3 is TGTGCCAGCAGCCTAACAGGTGCGAACACCGGGGAGCTGTTTTTT. The chain carries TRBV3-1 and TRBJ2-2; D possibly corresponds to TRBD1 (5 bases). Trimming pared 4 bases from V and 0 bases from J, leaving 9 bases between. Germline V gene lookup returns CDR1 LGHDT and CDR2 YNNKEL (reference sequence). This CDR3 comprises 15 residues.

This clonotype came up a few times. V usage is TRBV5-1 and J usage is TRBJ1-5; D is unresolved. The CDR3 runs 11 residues. V was cut by 2 bases and J by 10 bases, with 7 bases left in between. CDR1 SGHRS and CDR2 YFSETQ come from the germline V gene. CDR3 DNA sequence: TGCGCCAGCAGCTTCGGGTCCCCCCAGCATTTT. It is translated as CASSFGSPQHF.

This clonotype was counted at least ten times. V and J are TRBV5-1 and TRBJ2-2, with D perhaps given as TRBD1 or TRBD2 (5 bases each). Germline CDR1 SGHRS, CDR2 YFSETQ. V was cut by 1 base and J by 5 bases, with 9 bases left in between. The CDR3 has 14 amino acids. The CDR3 here is CASSLSGPTGELFF. In DNA, the CDR3 is TGCGCCAGCAGCTTGTCGGGGCCGACCGGGGAGCTGTTTTTT.

This clonotype was seen more than once but under ten times. The rearrangement links TRBV3-1 to TRBJ2-3; 8 bases match TRBD1. With 4 bases clipped from V and 4 bases from J, the junction kept 10 bases outside the gene matches. CDR1 and CDR2 (germline): LGHDT, YNNKEL (reference sequence). The CDR3 has 16 amino acids. The CDR3, as DNA: TGTGCCAGCAGCCGAAGAAGAGGACAGGGCCCAGATACGCAGTATTTT. As protein: CASSRRRGQGPDTQYF.

At least ten counts were recorded for this clonotype. This sequence joins TRBV20-1 and TRBJ2-5; D is unclear. This CDR3 contains 10 residues. V lost 7 bases to trimming and J lost 1 base, with 4 bases between them. The germline V gene encodes CDR1 DFQATT and CDR2 SNEGSKA (reference sequence). The CDR3 here is CSGSQETQYF. CDR3 DNA sequence: TGCAGTGGGTCCCAAGAGACCCAGTACTTC.

The table lists this clonotype with a few counts. This may arise from a read error, as a much more abundant clone is one base away. The genes are TRBV6-4 and TRBJ1-6; TRBD1 agrees at 9 bases. There are 16 residues in the CDR3. V was pared by 8 bases and J by 3 bases, with 8 bases of the junction left unmatched. Germline-derived CDR1 and CDR2 are MRHNA and SNTAGT. CDR3 nucleotides: TGTGCCAGCTGTTCAGACAGGGGGAACTATAATTCACCCCTCCACTTT. This sequence encodes CASCSDRGNYNSPLHF.

This clonotype has at least ten counts. V gene TRBV2 combines with J gene TRBJ1-2, with TRBD1 matching over 7 bases. With V trimmed by 5 bases and J by 5 bases, 5 bases remained unmatched. Germline CDR1 and CDR2: SNHLY and FYNNEI. This CDR3 has 13 amino acids. The CDR3 reads CASSSTGEYGYTF. CDR3 DNA sequence: TGTGCCAGCAGTTCCACAGGGGAATATGGCTACACCTTC.

The gene calls are TRBV24-1 and TRBJ1-2, with D possibly being TRBD1 (6 bases). This CDR3 has 12 residues. Trimming removed 5 bases from V and 6 bases from J, with 9 bases in between. Germline lookup yields CDR1 KGHDR and CDR2 SFDVKD. CDR3 amino acids: CATSASGDGYTF. DNA of the CDR3: TGTGCCACCAGTGCGTCAGGGGATGGCTACACCTTC.

This clonotype was seen repeatedly, ten times or more. This CDR3 reads CASSLVLRTEQYF. The DNA of the CDR3 is TGTGCCAGTAGTTTGGTTTTACGAACAGAGCAGTACTTC. The rearrangement uses TRBV19 and TRBJ2-7; D unresolved. This CDR3 contains 13 residues. Germline V gives CDR1 LNHDA, CDR2 SQIVND (reference sequence). Trimming left V 5 bases short and J 7 bases short, with 15 bases between.

The J gene is TRBJ2-5, the V gene TRBV19; 12 bases agree with TRBD2. The CDR3 totals 17 residues. Germline V lookup: CDR1 LNHDA, CDR2 SQIVND (reference sequence). V shed 6 bases, J shed 2 bases, and the junction held 10 bases outside the gene matches. CDR3: CASSLGATSGGQETQYF. The CDR3 nucleotides read TGTGCCAGTAGCCTAGGGGCGACTAGCGGGGGACAAGAGACCCAGTACTTC.

The chain employs TRBV7-9 and TRBJ2-5; TRBD1 agrees at 9 bases. The germline CDR1 and CDR2 sequences are SEHNR and FQNEAQ (reference sequence). V lost 8 bases, J lost 4 bases, and 11 bases stayed unmatched. The CDR3 runs to 15 residues. The CDR3: CASARDRAAVETQYF. The CDR3, as DNA: TGTGCCAGCGCGCGGGACAGGGCGGCGGTAGAGACCCAGTACTTC.

Concerning this clonotype: One end of the junction does not line up with germline, which may come from a read error. The V gene is TRBV3-1, the J gene TRBJ1-4; D gene uncertain. Germline values: CDR1 LGHDT, CDR2 YNNKEL (reference sequence). The CDR3 contains 16 residues. The CDR3 DNA sequence: TGTGCCAGCAGCCTTCCACAAGGAGCAACTAATGAAGAACTGTTTTTT. This gives the protein CASSLPQGATNEELFF.

This clonotype has at least ten counts. The J gene is TRBJ1-4, the V gene TRBV7-3, with 8 bases lining up with TRBD1. The CDR3 loop spans 15 amino acids. Germline V gives CDR1 SGHTA, CDR2 FQGTGA. After removal of 5 bases from V and 4 bases from J, the junction contained 6 bases not matched to a gene. The CDR3 DNA follows: TGTGCCAGCAGCCCCGGACAGGGCTTTAATGAAAAACTGTTTTTT. Protein: CASSPGQGFNEKLFF.

The rearrangement joins TRBV7-2 to TRBJ2-3; maybe TRBD1 (5 bases). The germline gives CDR1 SGHTA, CDR2 FQGNSA. The CDR3 runs to 14 residues. V was pared by 4 bases and J by 4 bases, with 12 bases between. The CDR3, as DNA: TGTGCCAGCAGCTCCCGACAGTCCCCAGATACGCAGTATTTT. This translates into CASSSRQSPDTQYF.

The sample holds many counts of this clonotype. The rearrangement uses TRBV12-5 and TRBJ1-2; 11 bases agree with TRBD1. Germline CDR1 reads LGHNT; CDR2 reads FRNRAP. V shed 4 bases and J 7 bases; nucleotides not matched to a gene: 5. This CDR3 contains 14 residues. The CDR3 DNA reads as TGTGCTAGTGGTTACGGACAGGGGGCATTTGGCTACACCTTC. Its protein is CASGYGQGAFGYTF.

This clonotype appeared a few times. The genes are TRBV10-1 and TRBJ2-2; D remains ambiguous. The CDR3 consists of 13 residues. CDR1 is WNHNN, CDR2 SYGVQD, per germline (reference sequence). The V gene lost 2 bases and the J gene lost 3 bases, with 4 bases spanning the gap. DNA of the CDR3: TGCGCCAGCAGTGAGCGGGACACCGGGGAGCTGTTTTTT. It is translated as CASSERDTGELFF.

This clonotype was seen at least ten times. V is TRBV6-6 and J is TRBJ2-3, with TRBD2 matching over 16 bases. The CDR3 has 16 residues. The V and J ends lost 5 bases and 4 bases, in that order; junction bases with no gene match: 3. Per germline, CDR1 MNHNY and CDR2 SVGAGI (reference sequence). CDR3 sequence: CASSLGTSGGADTQYF. The CDR3 nucleotides read TGTGCCAGCAGTCTCGGGACTAGCGGGGGGGCAGATACGCAGTATTTT.

In this sample, this clonotype turned up many times. V usage is TRBV20-1 and J usage is TRBJ1-1; maybe TRBD1 (5 bases). CDR3 length equals 15 residues. The ends were cut back, 6 bases at V and 2 bases at J, with 19 bases in the middle. Looked up from germline, CDR1 is DFQATT and CDR2 is SNEGSKA (reference sequence). The CDR3 nucleotides are TGCAGTGCCTCAATACGGGGGGGGGGAAACACTGAAGCTTTCTTT. Translated, it gives CSASIRGGGNTEAFF.

As concerns this clonotype: The junction departs from germline at one end; a sequencing error may be responsible. The chain carries TRBV9 and TRBJ2-5, with 9 positions matching TRBD1. The CDR3 is 16 amino acids. Per germline, CDR1 SGDLS and CDR2 YYNGEE. CDR3 loop: CASSRMGQGYQETQYF. The CDR3 DNA reads TGCGCCAGCAGCCGAATGGGACAGGGATACCAAGAGACCCAGTACTTC.